Following are 11 T cell receptor beta chains from one sample sequenced in a study of T-cell reconstitution after alpha-beta-depleted transplantation in children. Molecular barcoding with unique molecular identifiers was used for the TCRbeta library. TCRdb ran MiXCR on the PCR reads and lists one entry per CDR3 protein. The table lists over 450,000 distinct CDR3 sequences, more than 9% of them singletons. This material consisted of PBMCs, taken before TCRalphabeta/CD19-depleted stem cell transplant. All receptors come from a child aged 2-15 years with inherited bone marrow failure, due to receive a stem cell transplant.

This clonotype appeared many times. J is TRBJ2-2 and V is TRBV6-2 or TRBV6-3, with a tentative D call TRBD1 (5 bases). The length of the CDR3 is 12 residues. CDR1 is MNHEY and CDR2 is SVGEGT in the germline V gene. V lost 6 bases to trimming and J lost 13 bases, with 15 bases between them. CDR3 amino acids: CASSKLGAGLFF. The CDR3 DNA is TGTGCCAGCAGCAAATTAGGGGCTGGGCTGTTTTTT.

This clonotype came up many times. CDR3 sequence (DNA): TGTGCCAGTAGTATAGCAACCGGGGAGCTGTTTTTT. As protein: CASSIATGELFF. The chain has TRBV19 and TRBJ2-2; D gene unclear. The CDR3 is 12 residues long. Looked up from germline, CDR1 is LNHDA and CDR2 is SQIVND (reference sequence). V was cut by 1 base and J by 5 bases, with 2 bases left in between. The variable domain in full, with the rest retrieved from reference TRBV19 and TRBJ2-2, is DGGITQSPKYLFRKEGQNVTLSCEQNLNHDAMYWYRQDPGQGLRLIYYSQIVNDFQKGDIAEGYSVSREKKESFPLTVTSAQKNPTAFYLCASSIATGELFFGEGSRLTVL.

This clonotype has a handful of counts. The chain combines TRBV30 with TRBJ2-2; a weak D match, TRBD2 (5 bases). Looked up from germline, CDR1 is GTSNPN and CDR2 is SVGIG (reference sequence). V lost 1 base to trimming and J lost 0 bases, with 12 bases between them. The length of the CDR3 is 16 residues. The CDR3 bases are TGTGCCTGGAGTGGTGTTTCAGCGGCGAACACCGGGGAGCTGTTTTTT. This codes for CAWSGVSAANTGELFF.

This clonotype was detected only a few times. The chain is built from TRBV7-2 and TRBJ2-3; the D gene is possibly TRBD2 (6 bases). V lost 4 bases and J 4 bases, leaving 12 bases between the germline ends. Germline CDR1 reads SGHTA; CDR2 reads FQGNSA. This CDR3 region has 14 residues. This CDR3 reads CASSSGLLADTQYF. In DNA form, the CDR3 reads TGTGCCAGCAGCTCGGGACTTTTGGCAGATACGCAGTATTTT.

This clonotype was recorded many times. The rearrangement joins TRBV4-1 to TRBJ2-5; D perhaps matches TRBD2 (5 bases). Germline V gene data show CDR1 as MGHRA and CDR2 as YSYEKL. The V and J ends lost 0 bases and 3 bases respectively, with 11 bases between them. This CDR3 region has 15 residues. CDR3 sequence reads: CASSQDFEGKETQYF. The CDR3 DNA reads as TGCGCCAGCAGCCAAGATTTCGAGGGAAAAGAGACCCAGTACTTC.

This clonotype was observed many times. The chain joins TRBV28 to TRBJ1-3; weak D call: TRBD1 (5 bases). This CDR3 is built from 13 residues. Trimming left V 5 bases short and J 5 bases short, with 10 bases between. Germline V gene data show CDR1 as MDHEN and CDR2 as SYDVKM. The DNA of the CDR3 is TGTGCCAGCAGTGGGGCAGGGAGAAACACCATATATTTT. Translated, it gives CASSGAGRNTIYF.

This clonotype showed up many times. The chain recombines TRBV5-1 with TRBJ2-7; 9 positions match TRBD2. V gave up 4 bases and J gave up 3 bases; unmatched junction bases: 8. CDR3 length: 15 amino acids. Germline-derived CDR1 and CDR2 are SGHRS and YFSETQ. The CDR3 here is CASSVASGNFYEQYF. As DNA, the CDR3 is TGCGCCAGCAGCGTCGCTAGCGGGAATTTCTACGAGCAGTACTTC.

In its sample, this clonotype was seen many times. The CDR3 bases are TGCAGTGCTACGAGTCCAGTATGGGGGGACGGCACAGATACGCAGTATTTT. It yields the protein CSATSPVWGDGTDTQYF. The chain uses TRBV20-1 and TRBJ2-3, with D possibly matching TRBD2 (6 bases). Germline loops: CDR1 DFQATT, CDR2 SNEGSKA (reference sequence). The CDR3 contains 17 residues. V was trimmed by 4 bases and J by 1 base, leaving 21 bases between them.

Note on this clonotype: A much larger clone lies one base from this, so it may be a read error. The chain uses TRBV29-1 and TRBJ2-3; D remains unclear. The germline V gene encodes CDR1 SQVTM and CDR2 ANQGSEA. This CDR3 contains 14 residues. The V end was cut by 8 bases, the J end by 1 base, with 16 bases between. CDR3 coding DNA: TGCAGCATAGCCGAGACACCCGGCACAGATACGCAGTATTTT. Its translation: CSIAETPGTDTQYF.

This clonotype was seen many times. The rearrangement links TRBV6-2 or TRBV6-3 to TRBJ2-7, with TRBD2 matching over 7 bases. The V and J ends lost 8 bases and 2 bases, in that order; junction bases with no gene match: 6. CDR1 MNHEY and CDR2 SVGEGT come from the germline V gene. The CDR3 covers 13 residues. The CDR3 DNA is TGTGCCAGCGGACCGGGACTAACCTACGAGCAGTACTTC. Its protein is CASGPGLTYEQYF.

This clonotype has a count of ten or more. The chain has TRBV5-1 and TRBJ2-2; D uncertain. Germline CDR1 and CDR2: SGHRS and YFSETQ. Trimming left V 3 bases short and J 6 bases short, with 6 bases between. This CDR3 is 12 amino acids long. The CDR3 region is CASSSLAGELFF. CDR3 DNA sequence: TGCGCCAGCAGCTCCCTAGCCGGGGAGCTGTTTTTT.